The 18 T cell receptor beta chains presented below share a single source sample, sequenced in a study of T cells in Graves' hyperthyroidism and ophthalmopathy (dated by TCRdb to about 2019). Library creation used multiplex PCR. Sequencing used an Illumina HiSeq 2000. The TCR beta CDR3 regions were amplified from the RNA transcripts. For the first round of RT-PCR on the TCR CDR3, the HTBI primer set was used together with the Qiagen OneStep RT-PCR kit. TCRdb's own reprocessing of the public reads used fastp at Q25 and MiXCR and kept productive beta chains. When rows share a CDR3 protein, they turn into one entry using the most common DNA and genes. The sample has over 450,000 distinct CDR3 sequences on record, roughly 18% of them singletons. The ten largest clonotypes hold around 17% of the sample. What was sequenced was blood. The source is a woman between 18 and 29 years old with Graves' ophthalmopathy.

This clonotype was counted only a few times. The chain couples TRBV4-1 to TRBJ1-2; no clear D. The CDR3 is 17 residues long. Trimming removed 0 bases from V and 11 bases from J, with 25 bases in between. Germline V gives CDR1 MGHRA, CDR2 YSYEKL. CDR3 sequence reads: CASSQDAVGGNLLGYTF. The CDR3 DNA follows: TGCGCCAGCAGCCAAGATGCAGTAGGTGGGAACCTACTGGGATACACCTTC.

This clonotype was picked up many times. The gene calls are TRBV2 and TRBJ1-2; 7 positions agree with TRBD1. This CDR3 contains 13 residues. After removal of 9 bases from V and 8 bases from J, the junction contained 12 bases not matched to a gene. Germline CDR1 SNHLY, CDR2 FYNNEI. The DNA for the CDR3 is TGTGCCAGATCGTCCGGGACAGAAGACGGCTACACCTTC. Its translation: CARSSGTEDGYTF.

This clonotype was recorded a few times. The V and J genes are TRBV4-1 and TRBJ2-5; D ambiguous. The V gene's germline CDR1 is MGHRA and CDR2 YSYEKL. The CDR3 runs to 13 residues. Trimming pared 0 bases from V and 5 bases from J, leaving 7 bases between. The CDR3 region has the DNA TGCGCCAGCAGCCAAGATAGGTTCGAGACCCAGTACTTC. This encodes CASSQDRFETQYF.

This clonotype was recorded a few times. The chain joins TRBV6-1 to TRBJ1-1; maybe TRBD1 (6 bases). Trimming stripped 5 bases from V and 4 bases from J, with 14 bases between. CDR3 length: 14 residues. Germline V gene sequence: CDR1 MNHNS, CDR2 SASEGT. The CDR3 DNA reads as TGTGCCAGCAGTCACCTTTCGGACAGCACTGAAGCTTTCTTT. This encodes CASSHLSDSTEAFF.

This clonotype appeared a few times. The rearrangement joins TRBV29-1 to TRBJ2-2; D unclear. V was pared by 5 bases and J by 5 bases, with 6 bases between. The CDR3 contains 11 residues. Germline CDR1 reads SQVTM; CDR2 reads ANQGSEA. CDR3 loop: CSVYLTGELFF. In nucleotides, the CDR3 is TGCAGCGTTTACTTAACCGGGGAGCTGTTTTTT.

This clonotype was seen more than once but under ten times. One end of the junction does not line up with germline, which may come from a read error. J is TRBJ1-1 and V is TRBV3-1; D is unresolved. The CDR3 has 15 residues. CDR1 is LGHDT and CDR2 is YNNKEL in the germline V gene (reference sequence). The CDR3 sequence is CAHSFPAGYNTEAFF. In nucleotides, the CDR3 is TGTGCCCACTCCTTCCCGGCGGGCTACAACACTGAGGCTTTCTTT.

This clonotype was seen many times. The CDR3 spells CASSLQGASNTEAFF. The CDR3 DNA reads TGCGCCAGCAGCTTGCAGGGGGCGTCGAACACTGAAGCTTTCTTT. This rearrangement joins TRBV5-1 to TRBJ1-1, with 8 bases identical to TRBD1. This CDR3 spans 15 amino acids. Trimming at V came to 1 base and at J to 1 base, leaving 3 bases not matched to a gene. Per the germline V gene, CDR1 is SGHRS and CDR2 is YFSETQ.

The table lists this clonotype with a few counts. The chain combines TRBV6-1 with TRBJ2-2, with D perhaps being TRBD1 or TRBD2 (5 bases each). Germline V gene sequence: CDR1 MNHNS, CDR2 SASEGT. The CDR3 length is 14 residues. The V end was cut by 11 bases, the J end by 6 bases, with 19 bases between. CDR3 sequence: CAARRGVGAGELFF. Here the CDR3 DNA reads TGTGCCGCCCGACGAGGGGTAGGAGCCGGGGAGCTGTTTTTT.

The rearrangement joins TRBV5-1 to TRBJ2-3; the match to TRBD1 covers 7 bases. The germline gives CDR1 SGHRS, CDR2 YFSETQ. The length of the CDR3 is 15 residues. Germline trimming cut 4 bases from V and 2 bases from J; bases unmatched to any gene: 7. The CDR3 coding sequence is TGCGCCAGCAGCCCCCGAGACAGGGACACAGATACGCAGTATTTT. It encodes CASSPRDRDTDTQYF.

This clonotype was seen once. The V call is TRBV6-5, the J call TRBJ2-5; possibly TRBD2 for D (5 bases). The CDR3 covers 16 residues. Between the trimmed V and J ends, which lost 0 bases and 11 bases, there was a span of 22 bases. Per germline, CDR1 MNHEY and CDR2 SVGAGI. This CDR3 reads CASSYSSLAPKNVQYF. In nucleotides, the CDR3 is TGTGCCAGCAGTTACTCTTCTTTAGCGCCCAAAAACGTTCAGTACTTC.

The sample holds many counts of this clonotype. V is TRBV5-1 and J is TRBJ2-1, with 8 bases fitting TRBD2. Unmatched junction bases numbered 6, after V lost 3 bases and J lost 1 base. Looked up from germline, CDR1 is SGHRS and CDR2 is YFSETQ. CDR3 length: 16 residues. CDR3 bases: TGCGCCAGCAGCTCCAAACCTAGCGGGTCCTACAATGAGCAGTTCTTC. Its translation is CASSSKPSGSYNEQFF.

A few counts support this clonotype. The chain joins TRBV6-1 to TRBJ1-1; no clear D. The CDR3 sequence is 15 residues long. The V end was cut by 5 bases, the J end by 3 bases, with 16 bases between. The germline V gene encodes CDR1 MNHNS and CDR2 SASEGT. Here the CDR3 reads CASSQNPWGYTEAFF. CDR3 coding DNA: TGTGCCAGCAGTCAAAACCCCTGGGGATACACTGAAGCTTTCTTT.

This clonotype showed up just a few times. J is TRBJ2-7 and V is TRBV27; the D gene is possibly TRBD1 (9 bases). This CDR3 contains 12 residues. The germline V gene has CDR1 MNHEY and CDR2 SMNVEV (reference sequence). V gave up 6 bases and J gave up 11 bases, with 17 bases separating them. The CDR3 sequence: CASRPRGDREYF. CDR3 coding DNA: TGTGCCAGCAGGCCGCGGGGGGACAGGGAGTACTTC.

This clonotype appeared a few times. This rearrangement joins TRBV27 to TRBJ2-3, with D possibly matching TRBD1 (5 bases). CDR1 is MNHEY, CDR2 SMNVEV, per germline (reference sequence). The germline V and J ends were trimmed by 0 bases and 6 bases, with 13 bases remaining between them. The CDR3 totals 15 residues. CDR3 sequence (DNA): TGTGCCAGCAGTTTATCGGGAACCCCAGGGGATACGCAGTATTTT. Translation gives CASSLSGTPGDTQYF.

The gene calls are TRBV6-1 and TRBJ2-4; unclear D gene. V gave up 5 bases and J gave up 8 bases, with 7 bases separating them. The V gene's germline CDR1 is MNHNS and CDR2 SASEGT. The CDR3 spans 11 residues. CDR3 sequence reads: CASSLSDIQYF. DNA for the CDR3: TGTGCCAGCAGTTTGAGTGACATTCAGTACTTC.

This chain connects TRBV6-5 to TRBJ2-7; a possible D gene is TRBD1 (6 bases). Germline-derived CDR1 and CDR2 are MNHEY and SVGAGI. V was trimmed by 2 bases and J by 9 bases, leaving 8 bases between them. This CDR3 has 11 residues. CDR3 amino acids: CASSYGQLQYF. CDR3 in DNA: TGTGCCAGCAGTTACGGACAGCTGCAGTACTTC.

The table lists this clonotype with a few counts. This rearrangement joins TRBV30 to TRBJ2-1; 7 positions agree with TRBD1. This CDR3 has 14 residues. Germline V gene sequence: CDR1 GTSNPN, CDR2 SVGIG (reference sequence). The V and J ends lost 7 bases and 3 bases, in that order; junction bases with no gene match: 9. The CDR3 DNA follows: TGTGCCTTGACCCACAGGGGCTTCTACAATGAGCAGTTCTTC. Translating gives CALTHRGFYNEQFF.

This chain uses TRBV5-1 with TRBJ2-2; D is possibly TRBD1 (5 bases). CDR3 size: 16 residues. The V end lost 0 bases, the J end lost 3 bases, and 12 bases lay between the germline ends. Germline V gives CDR1 SGHRS, CDR2 YFSETQ. The CDR3, as DNA: TGCGCCAGCAGCTTGGCAGGGTCCTTGGACACCGGGGAGCTGTTTTTT. It translates to CASSLAGSLDTGELFF. The variable domain in full, completed from reference TRBV5-1 and TRBJ2-2, reads KAGVTQTPRYLIKTRGQQVTLSCSPISGHRSVSWYQQTPGQGLQFLFEYFSETQRNKGNFPGRFSGRQFSNSRSEMNVSTLELGDSALYLCASSLAGSLDTGELFFGEGSRLTVL.